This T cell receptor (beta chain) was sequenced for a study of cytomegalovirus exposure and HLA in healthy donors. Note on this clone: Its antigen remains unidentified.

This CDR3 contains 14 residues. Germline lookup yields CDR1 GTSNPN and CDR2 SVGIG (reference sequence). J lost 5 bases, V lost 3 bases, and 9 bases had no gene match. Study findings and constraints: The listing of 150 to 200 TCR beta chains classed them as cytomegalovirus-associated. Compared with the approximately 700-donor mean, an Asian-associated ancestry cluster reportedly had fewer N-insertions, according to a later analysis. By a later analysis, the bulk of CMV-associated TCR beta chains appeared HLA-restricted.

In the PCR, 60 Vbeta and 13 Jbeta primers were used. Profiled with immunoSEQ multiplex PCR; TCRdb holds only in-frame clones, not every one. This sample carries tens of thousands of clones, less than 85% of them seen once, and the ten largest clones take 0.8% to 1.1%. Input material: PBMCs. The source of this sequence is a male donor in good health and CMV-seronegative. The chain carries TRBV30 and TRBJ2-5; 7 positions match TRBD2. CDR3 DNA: TGTGCCTGGAGGGGACTACTTGGGTCGGAGACCCAGTACTTC. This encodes CAWRGLLGSETQYF.